This TCR beta chain was retrieved from a study of shared clonotypes between healthy human individuals. Study details: There were three CD4 naive, three CD4 memory, two CD8 naive and one CD8 memory plates per donor. Study-level results: Shared across a handful of donors were around 5% of the naive CD4 clonotypes. Naive subsets tended to show greater estimated richness than memory subsets. Sequencing depth was expected to influence donor clonotype sharing.

CDR3 size: 17 residues. V gave up 3 bases and J gave up 3 bases, with 19 bases separating them. Germline CDR1 reads SEHNR; CDR2 reads FQNEAQ (reference sequence). Measured with immunoSEQ multiplex PCR; TCRdb has only the in-frame clones, and not every one. The data show roughly 700,000 clones, less than 95% seen once. Regarding this clone: As yet, its antigen is unknown.

The clonotype was recovered from a man between 18 and 35 years old in good health. Some clones in this sample may be carry-over from other donors' samples. Input material: memory CD8+ T cells from PBMCs. Subset: CD45RO+ cells pooled with CCR7-negative TemRA cells. The chain has TRBV7-9 and TRBJ2-3; D is perhaps TRBD2 (5 bases). The CDR3 region is CASSLTSEALGTDTQYF. The CDR3 DNA is TGTGCCAGCAGCTTGACCTCGGAGGCTTTGGGGACAGATACGCAGTATTTT.